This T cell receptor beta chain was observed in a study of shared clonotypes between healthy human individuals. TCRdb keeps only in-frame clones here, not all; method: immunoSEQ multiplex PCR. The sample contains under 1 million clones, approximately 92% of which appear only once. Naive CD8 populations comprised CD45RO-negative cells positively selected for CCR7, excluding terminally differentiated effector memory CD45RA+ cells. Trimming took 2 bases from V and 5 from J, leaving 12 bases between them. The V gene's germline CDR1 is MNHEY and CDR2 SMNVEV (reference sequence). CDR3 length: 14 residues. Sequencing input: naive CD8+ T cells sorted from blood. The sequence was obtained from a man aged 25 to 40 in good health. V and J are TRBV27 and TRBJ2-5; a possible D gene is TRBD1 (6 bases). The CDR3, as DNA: TGTGCCAGCAGTTTACTGGGGGCCTTGGAGACCCAGTACTTC. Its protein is CASSLLGALETQYF.